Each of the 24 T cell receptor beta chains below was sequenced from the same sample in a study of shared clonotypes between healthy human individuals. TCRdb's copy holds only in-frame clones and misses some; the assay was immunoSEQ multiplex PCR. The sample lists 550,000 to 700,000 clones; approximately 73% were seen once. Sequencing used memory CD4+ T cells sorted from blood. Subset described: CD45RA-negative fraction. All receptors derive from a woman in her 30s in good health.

This chain's CDR3 is CASSHFGQNTGELFF. The CDR3 DNA reads as TGCGCCAGCAGTCATTTCGGACAGAACACCGGGGAGCTGTTTTTT. J is TRBJ2-2 and V is TRBV4-1; perhaps TRBD1 as D (5 bases). Germline CDR1 is MGHRA and CDR2 is YSYEKL. The ends were cut back, 6 bases at V and 1 base at J, with 12 bases in the middle. This CDR3 spans 15 amino acids.

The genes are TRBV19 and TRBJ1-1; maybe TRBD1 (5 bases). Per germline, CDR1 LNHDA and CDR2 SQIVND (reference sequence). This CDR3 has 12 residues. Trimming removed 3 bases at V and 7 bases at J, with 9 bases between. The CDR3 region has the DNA TGTGCCAGTAGTATGTTCGGGGGTGAAGCTTTCTTT. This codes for CASSMFGGEAFF.

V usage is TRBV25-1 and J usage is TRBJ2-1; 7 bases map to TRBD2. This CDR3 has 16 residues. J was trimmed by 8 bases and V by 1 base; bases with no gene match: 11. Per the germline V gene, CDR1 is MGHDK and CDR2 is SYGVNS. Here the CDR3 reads CASSELGAGEVDEQFF. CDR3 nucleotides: TGTGCCAGCAGTGAATTAGGGGCGGGAGAGGTCGATGAGCAGTTCTTC.

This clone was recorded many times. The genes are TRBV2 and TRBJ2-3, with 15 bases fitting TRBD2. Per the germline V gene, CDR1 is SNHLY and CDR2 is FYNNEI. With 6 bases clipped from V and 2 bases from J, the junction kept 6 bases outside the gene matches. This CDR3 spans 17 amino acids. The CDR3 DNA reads TGTGCCAGCAGCCGCGGACTAGCGGGAGGGATCACAGATACGCAGTATTTT. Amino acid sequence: CASSRGLAGGITDTQYF.

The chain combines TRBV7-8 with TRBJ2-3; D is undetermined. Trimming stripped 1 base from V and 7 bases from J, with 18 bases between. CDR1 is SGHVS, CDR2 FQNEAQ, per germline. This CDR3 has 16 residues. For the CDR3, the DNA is TGTGCCAGCAGCTTAGAGGTTGTCAGACCCACGCATACGCAGTATTTT. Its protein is CASSLEVVRPTHTQYF.

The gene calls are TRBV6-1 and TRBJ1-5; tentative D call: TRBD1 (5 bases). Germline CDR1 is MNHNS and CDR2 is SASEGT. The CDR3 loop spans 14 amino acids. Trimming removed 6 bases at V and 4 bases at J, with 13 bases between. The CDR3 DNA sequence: TGTGCCAGCAGGGGTGGGACCGAGAATCAGCCCCAGCATTTT. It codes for CASRGGTENQPQHF.

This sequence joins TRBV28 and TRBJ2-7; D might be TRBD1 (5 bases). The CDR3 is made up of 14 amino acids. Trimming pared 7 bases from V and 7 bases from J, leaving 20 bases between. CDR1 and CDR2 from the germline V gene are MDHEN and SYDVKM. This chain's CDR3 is CASNTPLGRREQYF. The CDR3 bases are TGTGCCAGCAATACACCCCTGGGGCGTCGGGAGCAGTACTTC.

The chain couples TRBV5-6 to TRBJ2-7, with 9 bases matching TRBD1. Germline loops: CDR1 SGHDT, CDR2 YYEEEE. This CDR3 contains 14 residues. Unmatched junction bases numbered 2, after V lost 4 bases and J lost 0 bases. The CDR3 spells CASSRGQGSYEQYF. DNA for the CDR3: TGTGCCAGCAGCCGGGGACAGGGCTCCTACGAGCAGTACTTC.

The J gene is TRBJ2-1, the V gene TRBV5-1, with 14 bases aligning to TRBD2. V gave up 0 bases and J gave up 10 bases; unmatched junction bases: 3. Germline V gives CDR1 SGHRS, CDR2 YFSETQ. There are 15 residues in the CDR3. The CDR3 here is CASSLGGLAGVEQFF. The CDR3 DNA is TGCGCCAGCAGCTTGGGGGGACTAGCGGGAGTCGAGCAGTTCTTC.

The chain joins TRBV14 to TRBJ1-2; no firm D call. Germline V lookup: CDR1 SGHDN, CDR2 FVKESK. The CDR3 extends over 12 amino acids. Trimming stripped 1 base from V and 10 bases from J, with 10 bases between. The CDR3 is CASSQGPLIYTF. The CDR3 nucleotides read TGTGCCAGCAGCCAAGGGCCCCTTATCTACACCTTC.

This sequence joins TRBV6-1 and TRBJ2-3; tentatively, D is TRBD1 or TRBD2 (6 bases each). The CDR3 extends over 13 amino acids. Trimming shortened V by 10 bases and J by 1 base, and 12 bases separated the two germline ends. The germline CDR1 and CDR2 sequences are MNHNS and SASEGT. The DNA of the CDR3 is TGTGCCATACAGAGGGGGGGCACAGATACGCAGTATTTT. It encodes CAIQRGGTDTQYF.

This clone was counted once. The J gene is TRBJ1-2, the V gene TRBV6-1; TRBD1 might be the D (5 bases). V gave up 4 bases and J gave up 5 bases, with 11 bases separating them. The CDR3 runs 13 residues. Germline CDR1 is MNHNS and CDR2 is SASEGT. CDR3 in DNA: TGTGCCAGCAGTGCCCAGGGCAAATATGGCTACACCTTC. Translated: CASSAQGKYGYTF.

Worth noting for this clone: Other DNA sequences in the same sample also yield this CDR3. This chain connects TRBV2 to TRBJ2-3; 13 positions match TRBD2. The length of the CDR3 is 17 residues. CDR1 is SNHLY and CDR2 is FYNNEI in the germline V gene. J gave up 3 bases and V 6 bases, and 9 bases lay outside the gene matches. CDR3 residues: CASSGLAGVFGTDTQYF. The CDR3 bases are TGTGCCAGCAGCGGACTAGCGGGAGTCTTTGGGACAGATACGCAGTATTTT. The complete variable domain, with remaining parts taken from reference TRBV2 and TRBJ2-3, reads EPEVTQTPSHQVTQMGQEVILRCVPISNHLYFYWYRQILGQKVEFLVSFYNNEISEKSEIFDDQFSVERPDGSNFTLKIRSTKLEDSAMYFCASSGLAGVFGTDTQYFGPGTRLTVL.

The CDR3 region has the DNA TGTGCCAGCAGCTCCTCCGGGGGCTCCTACGAGCAGTACTTC. It is translated as CASSSSGGSYEQYF. V gene TRBV13 combines with J gene TRBJ2-7, with TRBD2 as a possible D gene (6 bases). V lost 4 bases and J 0 bases, leaving 10 bases between the germline ends. This CDR3 has 14 amino acids. Germline V lookup: CDR1 PRHDT, CDR2 FYEKMQ (reference sequence).

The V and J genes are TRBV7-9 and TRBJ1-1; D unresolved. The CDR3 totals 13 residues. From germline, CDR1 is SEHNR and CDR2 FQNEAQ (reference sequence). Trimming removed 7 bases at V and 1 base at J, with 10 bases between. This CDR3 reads CASIGRRNTEAFF. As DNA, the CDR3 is TGTGCCAGCATCGGACGGCGGAACACTGAAGCTTTCTTT.

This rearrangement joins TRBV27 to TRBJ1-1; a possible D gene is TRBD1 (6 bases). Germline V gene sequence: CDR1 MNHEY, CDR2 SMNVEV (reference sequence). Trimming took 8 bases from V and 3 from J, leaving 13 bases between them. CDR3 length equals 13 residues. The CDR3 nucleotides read TGTGCCAGCGCCCGGGGGCGCGACACTGAAGCTTTCTTT. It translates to CASARGRDTEAFF.

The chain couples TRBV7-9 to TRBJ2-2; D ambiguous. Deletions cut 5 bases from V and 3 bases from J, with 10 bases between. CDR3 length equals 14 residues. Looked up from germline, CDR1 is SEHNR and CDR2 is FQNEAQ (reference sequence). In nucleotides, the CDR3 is TGTGCCAGCAGCGGTAGGAGTTACACCGGGGAGCTGTTTTTT. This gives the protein CASSGRSYTGELFF.

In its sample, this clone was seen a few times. CDR3 amino acids: CASSLTMRSQFF. The CDR3 DNA reads TGTGCCAGCAGCTTAACTATGAGGAGTCAGTTCTTC. The rearrangement joins TRBV7-2 to TRBJ2-1; D remains unclear. From germline, CDR1 is SGHTA and CDR2 FQGNSA. This CDR3 comprises 12 residues. Deletions cut 2 bases from V and 13 bases from J, with 12 bases between.

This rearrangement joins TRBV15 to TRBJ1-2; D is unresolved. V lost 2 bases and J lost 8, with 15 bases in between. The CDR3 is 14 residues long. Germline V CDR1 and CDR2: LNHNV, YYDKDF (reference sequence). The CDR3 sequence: CATSRQASQSGYTF. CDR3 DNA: TGTGCCACCAGCAGACAGGCCTCCCAATCCGGCTACACCTTC. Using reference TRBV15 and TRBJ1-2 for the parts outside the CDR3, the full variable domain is DAMVIQNPRYQVTQFGKPVTLSCSQTLNHNVMYWYQQKSSQAPKLLFHYYDKDFNNEADTPDNFQSRRPNTSFCFLDIRSPGLGDTAMYLCATSRQASQSGYTFGSGTRLTVV.

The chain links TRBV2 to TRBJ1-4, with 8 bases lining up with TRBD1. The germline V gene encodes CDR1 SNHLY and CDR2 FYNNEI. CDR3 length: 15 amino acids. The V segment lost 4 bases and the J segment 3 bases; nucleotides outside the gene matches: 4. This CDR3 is CASSGQGIPNEKLFF. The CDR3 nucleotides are TGTGCCAGCAGTGGACAGGGGATCCCTAATGAAAAACTGTTTTTT.

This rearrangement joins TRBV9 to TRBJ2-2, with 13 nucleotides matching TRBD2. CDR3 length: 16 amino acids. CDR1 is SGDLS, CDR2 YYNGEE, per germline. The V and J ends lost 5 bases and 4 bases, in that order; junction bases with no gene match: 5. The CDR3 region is CASSTSGRAGTGELFF. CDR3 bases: TGTGCCAGCAGTACTAGCGGGAGGGCCGGCACCGGGGAGCTGTTTTTT.

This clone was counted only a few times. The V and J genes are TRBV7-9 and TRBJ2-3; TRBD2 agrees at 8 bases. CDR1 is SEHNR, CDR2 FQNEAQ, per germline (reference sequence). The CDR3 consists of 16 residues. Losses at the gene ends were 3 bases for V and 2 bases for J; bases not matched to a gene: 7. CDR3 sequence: CASSFPGGSATDTQYF. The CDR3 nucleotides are TGTGCCAGCAGCTTCCCGGGGGGGTCAGCCACAGATACGCAGTATTTT.

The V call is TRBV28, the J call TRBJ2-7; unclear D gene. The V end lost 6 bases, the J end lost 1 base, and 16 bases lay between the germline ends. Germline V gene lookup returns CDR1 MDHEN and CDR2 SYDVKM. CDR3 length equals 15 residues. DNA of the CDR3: TGTGCCAGCAGCCCCAGAGCCTGGCAGTCCTACGAGCAGTACTTC. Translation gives CASSPRAWQSYEQYF. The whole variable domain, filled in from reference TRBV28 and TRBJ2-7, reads DVKVTQSSRYLVKRTGEKVFLECVQDMDHENMFWYRQDPGLGLRLIYFSYDVKMKEKGDIPEGYSVSREKKERFSLILESASTNQTSMYLCASSPRAWQSYEQYFGPGTRLTVT.

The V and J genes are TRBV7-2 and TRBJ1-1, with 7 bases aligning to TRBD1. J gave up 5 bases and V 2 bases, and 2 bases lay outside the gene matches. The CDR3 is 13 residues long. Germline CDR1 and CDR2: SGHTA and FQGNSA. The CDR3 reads CASSLTGETEAFF. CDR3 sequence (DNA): TGTGCCAGCAGCTTAACAGGGGAGACTGAAGCTTTCTTT. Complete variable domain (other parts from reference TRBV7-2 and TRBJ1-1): GAGVSQSPSNKVTEKGKDVELRCDPISGHTALYWYRQSLGQGLEFLIYFQGNSAPDKSGLPSDRFSAERTGGSVSTLTIQRTQQEDSAVYLCASSLTGETEAFFGQGTRLTVV.